Given below is one T cell receptor (beta chain) in context. What this receptor recognizes is not known. The sample holds no much larger clone one base away, and base qualities are not on file. Using the deep immunoSEQ assay, multiplex PCR amplified TCR CDR3 regions from genomic DNA. Extracted genomic DNA from each cell subset was distributed evenly across all wells of several immunoSEQ 96-well plates, and each plate was treated as a replicate. Each replicate PCR for sorted subsets received about 200 ng genomic DNA, equal to 30,000 or so T cell genomes. The purified libraries were quantified using a Qubit 3.0 fluorometer, sized with a Bioanalyzer 2100, and then quantified again using the KAPA Library Quantification kit. Every immunoSEQ 96-well plate was sequenced on a separate single-read 150-cycle Illumina NextSeq 550 flow cell. The paper's data handling went like this. Because the immunoSEQ output held only junctional sequences and lacked quality scores, the filtering could not match the filtering applied to full-length reads. To assign V/J genes and CDR3, sequences were annotated against IMGT germline references using PyIR, a Python wrapper for IgBLAST v1.9. Any read was removed if the V/J assignment was weak (E-value above 1e-6), the CDR3 was missing, or the read contained stop codons, out-of-frame junctions, or ambiguous translated residues. V3J clonotypes were defined as sequences sharing an identical inferred V gene, J gene, and CDR3 amino acid sequence. To compute the percentage overlap between repertoires, the number of shared unique clonotypes was divided by the size of the smaller repertoire. Repertoire richness was assessed with RTK rarefaction, the Chao1 estimator, and Recon v2.1 estimates of unobserved clonotypes. Generation probabilities for all TCRbeta clonotypes obtained by the gDNA method from a handful of donors were computed using OLGA. TCRdb took this table from immuneACCESS and kept in-frame rearrangements with V and J called. Such tables lack part of the clones; where checked against another copy, unresolved V genes explain under half of the gap, and the rest is unexplained. V, J and clone size were drawn from that table, and D and trimming were deduced from the DNA. The sample data list about a million clones, and under 80% of these were observed just once. 1.2% to 1.5% of the sample lies in the top ten.

The data stem from a study of shared clonotypes between healthy human individuals (dated by TCRdb to about 2020). Background on the whole study: The cohort included three men and a couple of women between 18 and 49 years of age. For each donor, CD4 naive and CD4 memory were each run on three plates, CD8 naive on two plates, and CD8 memory on one plate. Blood TCR repertoires of about five healthy adults were deeply sequenced to estimate repertoire size and the extent of clonotype sharing between individuals. Different laboratories and diverse techniques were used to prepare libraries and sequence TCR repertoires, to increase sequencing depth and limit assay-specific biases. Each donor's leukapheresis produced roughly between about 0.8 and 10 billion PBMCs. General conclusions and limits of the study: Higher generation probabilities were observed for clonotypes shared by all four sorted-subset donors than for non-shared clonotypes. Because the study included a small number of donors, the genetic and exposure-history diversity represented was limited. Sampling was restricted to blood, and TCR repertoires in tissues likely differ from the TCR repertoires found in blood. Even with the large sequencing depth, rarefaction of the sorted-subset datasets indicated that sequencing was incomplete. Larger estimated clonotype richness was generally found for naive subsets than for memory subsets. Approximately 5% of naive CD4, approximately 3.7% of naive CD8, about 2.1% of memory CD4, and less than 0.45% of memory CD8 clonotypes were shared across four donors. Pairwise subsampling indicated that sequencing depth was expected to affect the degree of clonotype sharing among donors.

The donors were healthy, HIV-negative adults who had no recently reported acute infections or vaccinations. Every donor was a Caucasian adult residing in Nashville, Tennessee, USA. CD4+ T cells were enriched through magnetic negative selection, after which naive cells were positively selected on CD45RA and the remaining negative fraction served as the memory subset. Blood was obtained by leukapheresis, after which PBMCs were separated by Ficoll-Histopaque density gradient centrifugation and cryopreserved in liquid nitrogen vapor phase. Analytical flow cytometry was used to check the purity and quantity of each magnetically sorted T cell population. Each sorted fraction had its genomic DNA isolated and then quantified by UV absorbance on a Nanodrop 2000c. The CDR3 goes from the cysteine to the phenylalanine over 17 residues. The read is trimmed to its CDR3 DNA, 51 bases read in frame from base 1. The germline V gene supplies CDR1 SGDLS and CDR2 YYNGEE. Trimming takes 0 bases from V and 0 bases from J, and the germline ends sit 13 bases apart.

This clonotype was sampled from a man between 18 and 29 years old in good health. The chain joins TRBV9 to TRBJ1-3; confidence is insufficient to name the D gene. The sequencing input was memory CD4+ T cells sorted from blood. The cell subset or site label here, explained by the study, means: CD45RA-negative fraction. The sequenced DNA: TGTGCCAGCAGCGTAGGACACCAGAAAACCTCTGGAAACACCATATATTTT. Protein translation: CASSVGHQKTSGNTIYF.